Listed here are 8 T cell receptor beta chains from one sample, sequenced in a study of T cell changes during pregnancy in multiple sclerosis. Method: immunoSEQ multiplex PCR; TCRdb's copy keeps in-frame clones and lacks some. The sample shows approximately 18,000 clones, 85% to 90% of them seen only once. Sequences were derived from CD8+ T cells from peripheral blood mononuclear cells, sampled in the third trimester of pregnancy. The receptors derive from a female donor in good health, enrolled as a control in a pregnancy study.

V usage is TRBV27 and J usage is TRBJ1-2; 10 bases line up with TRBD1. Germline trimming cut 6 bases from V and 4 bases from J; bases unmatched to any gene: 8. The CDR3 runs to 15 residues. Germline-derived CDR1 and CDR2 are MNHEY and SMNVEV (reference sequence). In nucleotides, the CDR3 is TGTGCCAGCAGGCCGGGACAGGGGTTTTTCTATGGCTACACCTTC. Protein product: CASRPGQGFFYGYTF.

This chain connects TRBV7-9 to TRBJ2-7, with TRBD1 matching over 10 bases. The junction had 3 bases not matched to a gene; V was cut back by 5 bases and J by 2 bases. Germline lookup yields CDR1 SEHNR and CDR2 FQNEAQ (reference sequence). CDR3 length: 14 amino acids. The CDR3 region has the DNA TGTGCCAGCAGCCCCGGGACAGGGGCCTACGAGCAGTACTTC. This encodes CASSPGTGAYEQYF.

This clone showed up just a few times. The chain uses TRBV21-1 and TRBJ2-6; TRBD1, the table's D call, was not compared with the DNA. TRBV21-1 is flagged as a pseudogene. This CDR3 region has 17 residues. DNA for the CDR3: TGTGCCAGCAGACAGGGACAGGGAGTTTCTGGGGCCAACGTCCTGACTTTC. Translated, it gives CASRQGQGVSGANVLTF.

V and J are TRBV6-6 and TRBJ2-7, with D unresolved. With 4 bases removed from V and 5 bases from J, the gap between germline ends came to 12 bases. Germline CDR1 MNHNY, CDR2 SVGAGI (reference sequence). The CDR3 is made up of 13 amino acids. CDR3 sequence reads: CASSSLGLDEQYF. For the CDR3, the DNA is TGTGCCAGCAGTTCTCTAGGTTTGGACGAGCAGTACTTC.

The chain carries TRBV19 and TRBJ1-4, with TRBD1 matching over 7 bases. The CDR3 is 14 amino acids. With 8 bases clipped from V and 4 bases from J, the junction kept 7 bases outside the gene matches. Germline assignment: CDR1 LNHDA and CDR2 SQIVND (reference sequence). CDR3 nucleotides: TGTGCCAGTGGTTCGACAGGGAATAATGAAAAACTGTTTTTT. Translation gives CASGSTGNNEKLFF.

This rearrangement joins TRBV7-9 to TRBJ1-4; 7 positions agree with TRBD1. This CDR3 is 14 amino acids long. V lost 4 bases to trimming and J lost 8 bases; unmatched junction nucleotides: 7. Germline V gene sequence: CDR1 SEHNR, CDR2 FQNEAQ (reference sequence). The CDR3 region has the DNA TGTGCCAGCAGCTCGGGGACAGTTATCGAAAAACTGTTTTTT. This translates into CASSSGTVIEKLFF.

The chain is built from TRBV6-4 and TRBJ2-3; a weak D match, TRBD2 (6 bases). V was trimmed by 6 bases and J by 0 bases, leaving 16 bases between them. Germline V lookup: CDR1 MRHNA, CDR2 SNTAGT. The CDR3 has 16 amino acids. This chain's CDR3 is CASRVAPGVSTDTQYF. The DNA of the CDR3 is TGTGCCAGCAGAGTGGCCCCGGGAGTTAGCACAGATACGCAGTATTTT.

This chain uses TRBV6-1 with TRBJ2-7, with a tentative D call TRBD1 (5 bases). Germline V gives CDR1 MNHNS, CDR2 SASEGT. Trimming took off 5 bases at V and 3 bases at J, with 11 bases between the two ends. The CDR3 runs 13 residues. CDR3 sequence: CASSMTDIYEQYF. CDR3 sequence (DNA): TGTGCCAGCAGTATGACAGATATCTACGAGCAGTACTTC.